A single sample gave rise to the 23 T cell receptor beta chains below, sequenced in a study of T cells in tuberculosis. Assay used: immunoSEQ multiplex PCR; TCRdb lists only in-frame clones, some missing. The sample holds more than 35,000 clones, approximately 95% seen once. Time point noted: new active TB diagnosis, blood taken before or within 7 days of starting treatment. The sample here was PBMCs, taken at tuberculosis diagnosis. The receptors originated from an adult with tuberculosis.

J is TRBJ1-1 and V is TRBV30, with D possibly TRBD1 on 6 matching bases. Trimming took off 2 bases at V and 10 bases at J, with 20 bases between the two ends. Germline assignment: CDR1 GTSNPN and CDR2 SVGIG (reference sequence). This CDR3 spans 14 amino acids. The CDR3 DNA sequence: TGTGCCTGGAGTACCGAAACAGGGAGTTTTGGAGCTTTCTTT. Its translation is CAWSTETGSFGAFF. The variable domain in full, completed from reference TRBV30 and TRBJ1-1, reads SQTIHQWPATLVQPVGSPLSLECTVEGTSNPNLYWYRQAAGRGLQLLFYSVGIGQISSEVPQNLSASRPQDRQFILSSKKLLLSDSGFYLCAWSTETGSFGAFFGQGTRLTVV.

This clone is a singleton in its sample. V and J are TRBV5-1 and TRBJ2-2; no clear D. The germline V gene has CDR1 SGHRS and CDR2 YFSETQ. This CDR3 has 12 amino acids. Trimming cost V 0 bases and J 7 bases, with 4 bases left between them. The CDR3 DNA reads as TGCGCCAGCAGCTTGGTAATCGGGGAGCTGTTTTTT. Encoded protein: CASSLVIGELFF.

The chain joins TRBV7-8 to TRBJ1-3; weak D call: TRBD1 (6 bases). Per the germline V gene, CDR1 is SGHVS and CDR2 is FQNEAQ. Deletions cut 4 bases from V and 7 bases from J, with 11 bases between. The CDR3 is made up of 13 amino acids. CDR3 nucleotide sequence: TGTGCCAGCAGCTCCGGGACACATAACACCATATATTTT. Translating it yields CASSSGTHNTIYF.

The rearrangement uses TRBV11-2 and TRBJ2-7, with TRBD1 matching over 9 bases. Germline CDR1 SGHAT, CDR2 FQNNGV. The CDR3 sequence is 13 residues long. J was trimmed by 3 bases and V by 6 bases; bases with no gene match: 3. DNA for the CDR3: TGTGCCAGCAGGACAGGGGGACACTACGAGCAGTACTTC. Its protein is CASRTGGHYEQYF.

The chain recombines TRBV5-1 with TRBJ1-2; D perhaps matches TRBD1 (6 bases). V gave up 4 bases and J gave up 4 bases, with 14 bases separating them. CDR1 and CDR2 (germline): SGHRS, YFSETQ. The CDR3 covers 14 residues. CDR3 coding DNA: TGCGCCAGCAGCCAAACAGGGAGAGTCTATGGCTACACCTTC. It specifies CASSQTGRVYGYTF.

This clone is a singleton in its sample. V and J are TRBV4-1 and TRBJ1-6; D call uncertain. The CDR3 runs to 13 residues. Trimming pared 0 bases from V and 8 bases from J, leaving 5 bases between. Germline lookup yields CDR1 MGHRA and CDR2 YSYEKL. The CDR3 is CASSQDPDSPLHF. CDR3 nucleotides: TGCGCCAGCAGCCAAGATCCTGATTCACCCCTCCACTTT.

As DNA, the CDR3 is TGTGCCAGCAGCCCGGGGGGCTTCTCCTACAATGAGCAGTTCTTC. Translating gives CASSPGGFSYNEQFF. This chain connects TRBV7-2 to TRBJ2-1; D possibly corresponds to TRBD2 (7 bases). Trimming pared 5 bases from V and 0 bases from J, leaving 11 bases between. This CDR3 contains 15 residues. Germline lookup yields CDR1 SGHTA and CDR2 FQGNSA.

This chain uses TRBV7-2 with TRBJ1-5; 7 positions agree with TRBD1. Germline values: CDR1 SGHTA, CDR2 FQGNSA. This CDR3 comprises 15 residues. V dropped 6 bases and J dropped 0; count of bases not matched to a gene: 5. CDR3 amino acids: CASSPGQPSNQPQHF. The CDR3 region has the DNA TGTGCCAGCAGTCCGGGACAGCCTAGCAATCAGCCCCAGCATTTT.

CDR3 sequence: CASIKDTETEAFF. The DNA of the CDR3 is TGTGCCAGCATTAAGGACACAGAAACTGAAGCTTTCTTT. V gene TRBV6-4 combines with J gene TRBJ1-1; tentative D call: TRBD1 (5 bases). The CDR3 consists of 13 residues. The germline V gene has CDR1 MRHNA and CDR2 SNTAGT. Trimming removed 7 bases at V and 5 bases at J, with 14 bases between.

J is TRBJ1-5 and V is TRBV5-1; 7 bases are a match to TRBD1. V trimming: 4 bases; J trimming: 3 bases; junction bases outside the gene matches: 7. CDR1 is SGHRS, CDR2 YFSETQ, per germline. CDR3 length: 15 amino acids. The CDR3 region has the DNA TGCGCCAGCAGCCCAATGGGACAGCCCAATCAGCCCCAGCATTTT. Translating gives CASSPMGQPNQPQHF.

Note on this clone: The sample has other DNA sequences that encode this CDR3 too. The rearrangement joins TRBV27 to TRBJ1-2; 11 positions match TRBD1. This CDR3 spans 15 amino acids. Trimming took 6 bases from V and 3 from J; bases not matched to a gene: 6. Germline CDR1 reads MNHEY; CDR2 reads SMNVEV (reference sequence). CDR3: CASSPGQGAYYGYTF. CDR3 in DNA: TGTGCCAGCAGCCCTGGACAGGGGGCCTACTATGGCTACACCTTC.

V gene TRBV10-3 combines with J gene TRBJ2-7; TRBD1 aligns across 8 bases. V trimming: 6 bases; J trimming: 0 bases; junction bases outside the gene matches: 4. The length of the CDR3 is 14 residues. Germline CDR1 is ENHRY and CDR2 is SYGVKD. DNA of the CDR3: TGTGCCATCAGGGGGGACAGGAGCTCCTACGAGCAGTACTTC. It translates to CAIRGDRSSYEQYF.

The chain carries TRBV7-9 and TRBJ1-1; D is uncertain. The CDR3 covers 15 residues. In germline, CDR1 is SEHNR, CDR2 FQNEAQ (reference sequence). Between the trimmed V and J ends, which lost 2 bases and 0 bases, there was a span of 10 bases. CDR3 protein: CASSLSESMNTEAFF. The CDR3 region has the DNA TGTGCCAGCAGCTTATCAGAATCCATGAACACTGAAGCTTTCTTT.

The rearrangement uses TRBV28 and TRBJ1-2, with 9 bases fitting TRBD1. Germline CDR1 is MDHEN and CDR2 is SYDVKM. Losses at the gene ends were 10 bases for V and 5 bases for J; bases not matched to a gene: 11. CDR3 length: 14 amino acids. The CDR3 DNA reads as TGTGCCACCAGACGGCAGACAGGGGGTTATGGCTACACCTTC. This translates into CATRRQTGGYGYTF.

The gene calls are TRBV5-1 and TRBJ2-7; 8 nucleotides match TRBD2. From germline, CDR1 is SGHRS and CDR2 YFSETQ. Trimming at V came to 0 bases and at J to 2 bases, leaving 4 bases not matched to a gene. The CDR3 contains 15 residues. This CDR3 is CASSLGAGDAYEQYF. The DNA for the CDR3 is TGCGCCAGCAGCTTGGGAGCGGGGGACGCCTACGAGCAGTACTTC.

The V call is TRBV6-1, the J call TRBJ1-5; no clear D gene. Per germline, CDR1 MNHNS and CDR2 SASEGT. The germline V and J ends were trimmed by 1 base and 1 base, with 5 bases remaining between them. The CDR3 contains 14 residues. The CDR3, as DNA: TGTGCCAGCAGTGAAGTACAGAGCAATCAGCCCCAGCATTTT. Its translation: CASSEVQSNQPQHF.

CDR3 bases: TGTGCCAGCAGCCCCCCCGGGGGACTAAGGGGTGAGCATTTT. It specifies CASSPPGGLRGEHF. The chain combines TRBV28 with TRBJ1-5; D may be TRBD1 (5 bases). Trimming took 6 bases from V and 14 from J, leaving 23 bases between them. This CDR3 comprises 14 residues. CDR1 and CDR2 (germline): MDHEN, SYDVKM.

This rearrangement joins TRBV27 to TRBJ2-7; D might be TRBD1 (6 bases). The CDR3 consists of 18 residues. The germline gives CDR1 MNHEY, CDR2 SMNVEV (reference sequence). V lost 2 bases and J 4 bases, leaving 24 bases between the germline ends. CDR3 coding DNA: TGTGCCAGCAGTTTAAAGCCTGGACAGAGAGGACGCTTGTACGAGCAGTACTTC. This sequence encodes CASSLKPGQRGRLYEQYF.

This clone occurred once. The chain couples TRBV27 to TRBJ1-2; 7 bases line up with TRBD1. The CDR3 sequence is 15 residues long. The V gene's germline CDR1 is MNHEY and CDR2 SMNVEV (reference sequence). Losses at the gene ends were 5 bases for V and 3 bases for J; bases not matched to a gene: 9. CDR3 nucleotide sequence: TGTGCCAGCAGTCTACCCCGACAGGGTCACTATGGCTACACCTTC. This codes for CASSLPRQGHYGYTF.

CDR3 sequence: CASSSYRGYTF. CDR3 bases: TGTGCCAGCAGTTCCTACAGGGGCTACACCTTC. The chain couples TRBV28 to TRBJ1-2; D is possibly TRBD1 (5 bases). Trimming pared 4 bases from V and 8 bases from J, leaving 8 bases between. The CDR3 runs 11 residues. Germline V gene data show CDR1 as MDHEN and CDR2 as SYDVKM.

This clone was seen a few times. The chain couples TRBV19 to TRBJ1-2, with 8 nucleotides matching TRBD1. Germline V gene data show CDR1 as LNHDA and CDR2 as SQIVND (reference sequence). This CDR3 comprises 16 residues. The V and J ends lost 1 base and 3 bases, in that order; junction bases with no gene match: 7. The CDR3 DNA sequence: TGTGCCAGTAGTATAGGGCGGGACAGGCCCTACTATGGCTACACCTTC. Its translation is CASSIGRDRPYYGYTF.

The rearrangement uses TRBV20-1 and TRBJ2-5; D remains ambiguous. The CDR3 is 10 amino acids. Germline CDR1 and CDR2: DFQATT and SNEGSKA (reference sequence). Trimming removed 6 bases at V and 5 bases at J, with 7 bases between. CDR3 amino acids: CSAERETQYF. The CDR3 DNA reads TGCAGTGCGGAGAGGGAGACCCAGTACTTC.

J is TRBJ2-7 and V is TRBV27; 10 positions match TRBD1. The CDR3 is 15 residues long. Germline V gene sequence: CDR1 MNHEY, CDR2 SMNVEV (reference sequence). J gave up 8 bases and V 0 bases, and 7 bases lay outside the gene matches. The CDR3 DNA is TGTGCCAGCAGTTTATCGGGACAGGGGACAGGGAAGCAGTACTTC. Encoded protein: CASSLSGQGTGKQYF.